The T cell receptor beta chain under discussion was sequenced for a study of blood T cell repertoires in COVID-19. Turning to the study itself: Samples taken during acute and convalescent COVID-19 were collected in the United States, Italy and Spain.

V dropped 3 bases and J dropped 5 bases, with 14 bases sitting between them. Germline V gene sequence: CDR1 LGHNA, CDR2 YSLEER. The CDR3 extends over 14 amino acids. Methods used by the authors: Reference gene primer amplification gave nucleated cell count estimates. Libraries were prepared by immunoSEQ multiplex PCR; TCRdb keeps only in-frame clonotypes and omits some of them. V, J and clone size are those of that table, while D and trimming were read from the DNA. The profile shows approximately 200,000 clones, approximately 79% of them singletons. Sequenced sample: peripheral blood. The TCR was taken from a human donor in a cohort sampled during active COVID-19. The chain combines TRBV4-3 with TRBJ2-7, with D possibly TRBD2 on 6 matching bases. CDR3 protein: CASSQTGLGHEQYF. The CDR3 DNA follows: TGCGCCAGCAGCCAGACGGGACTCGGGCACGAGCAGTACTTC.